The present entry profiles one T cell receptor (beta chain) with its context. This clonotype appeared many times. Which antigen it targets is not known. Per-base quality was not reported, and no clone a single base away is much larger than it. Libraries from unsorted PBMCs were made from 2 million PBMCs kept in RNAlater at -80 degrees C until RNA extraction. The multiple sclerosis patients were enrolled in a US clinical protocol that used magnetic resonance imaging to evaluate disease progression. Peripheral blood was subjected to Ficoll-Hypaque density gradient centrifugation to isolate PBMCs, which were then cryopreserved in liquid nitrogen. This entry belongs to a study of neurological immune-mediated disorders (dated by TCRdb to between 2018 and 2021). In terms of the full investigation: Of the approximately 34 multiple sclerosis patients, about 30 had relapsing-remitting MS and 3 had secondary progressive MS. The cohort was made up of about 66 subjects, consisting of some 14 HAM/TSP patients, roughly 35 multiple sclerosis patients and roughly 20 healthy controls. Alongside PBMC samples, the set of 106 TCR-beta libraries contained longitudinal samples, technical triplicates, and paired CD4+ and CD8+ T-cell subsets that had been sorted. The study compared peripheral blood TCR-beta repertoires of HTLV-I-associated myelopathy (HAM/TSP) patients, multiple sclerosis patients and healthy controls using UMI-based sequencing. General findings and caveats noted by the study authors: In a phylogenetic analysis, the repertoires of 18 out of 34 MS patients fell into a single cluster of related CDR3 sequences, pointing to a possible signature at the repertoire level. No clinical or MRI features were associated with the MS cluster, and the authors said that larger cohorts are needed. Expanded clones from different subjects shared no identical CDR3 amino acid sequences, which suggests that TCR-beta repertoires were private in all groups. TCR clonal expansion was highest in HAM/TSP patients and lowest in MS patients, with MS patients falling below even healthy controls.

cDNA was synthesized by template-switch 5'RACE using a primer with a 10-nucleotide random unique molecular identifier that tagged each TCR transcript. Every sequencing run yielded over 170 million TCR-beta sequences covering 15-18 subjects. The RNeasy kit was used to extract total RNA. Using the KAPA Real-time Library Amplification kit, TCR-beta VDJ regions were amplified with primers for the TCR constant region and the 5'RACE anchor. A first PCR added sample indexes and Illumina adaptors, and a second PCR then raised library yield. After purification with Ampure beads, the TCR product of roughly 650 bp was size-selected on a 2% E-gel SizeSelection system. Library quality was checked on a Bioanalyzer, concentration was measured with Qubit, and libraries were quantified with the Kapa Library Quantification kit before pooling. Paired-end 2 x 150 bp sequencing of the libraries was performed on an Illumina HiSeq 2500. To increase sequence diversity, roughly 24-32% phiX was spiked into each library pool. In the paper's pipeline: Quality-filtered reads were processed with the UMI-based MiGEC pipeline, and over 85% of raw TCR sequences were removed by the MiGEC pipeline during error correction. IMGT germline references were used for alignment of VDJ genes, and clonotypes were defined by a unique CDR3 amino acid sequence together with V-J genes. Clonal expansion, Shannon diversity and CDR3 relatedness (CalcPairwiseDistances, ClusterSamples) were evaluated with VDJtools, and phylogenetic trees were built with CLCbio workbench. Using coefficient-of-variation modelling across technical triplicates, the study counted a clone as expanded if it had at least 8 unique UMIs. TCRdb's own reprocessing of the public reads used fastp at Q25 and MiXCR and kept productive beta chains. Rows merge per CDR3 protein into single entries with the most common DNA and genes. These V and J calls are TCRdb output, not the study's own analysis. This sample gives some 57,000 distinct CDR3 sequences in total; 4% to 6% of them show up just once. The top ten constitute around 3.5% of the sample.

Sequencing was carried out using PBMCs. The receptor comes from a woman between 50 and 59 years old with multiple sclerosis.

At the DNA level, the sequence is TGCAGTGCTACACAGGGGATTGAGCATCAGCCCCAGCATTTT. This sequence encodes CSATQGIEHQPQHF. This receptor chain uses TRBV20-1 and TRBJ1-5; 7 of the junction bases match TRBD1. The germline V and J ends show losses of 4 bases and 5 bases respectively, and no gene match explains 8 bases of the junction. Looking up the germline V gene (reference sequence) yields CDR1 DFQATT and CDR2 SNEGSKA. The CDR3 holds 14 amino acids from the cysteine to the phenylalanine. Only the CDR3 part of the read is kept: 42 bases, read in frame from the first base.